These T cell receptor beta chains were read from a single sample in a study of blood T cell repertoires in COVID-19. TCRdb's copy holds only in-frame clones and misses some; the assay was immunoSEQ multiplex PCR. The repertoire consists of roughly 250,000 clones, with around nine tenths occurring once and the leading ten covering about 0.8%. The specimen sequenced was peripheral blood. These TCRs come from a man aged 30 to 39 with acute or convalescent COVID-19. Each CDR3 is given with its conserved first and last residue. Not every row has a clone size; where given, it reads once, few, many or a size class.

CDR3 protein: CASSLPSGEAFF
clone size: .
V gene: TRBV28

CDR3 protein: CASSKSAGRSGNTIYF
clone size: .
V gene: TRBV5-1

CDR3 protein: CASSIMAGQAEKDTF
clone size: .
V gene: TRBV19

CDR3 protein: CASSKTGWMTNGYTF
clone size: .
V gene: TRBV28

CDR3 protein: CASSLRVTGQVDQPQHF
clone size: few
V gene: TRBV5-6

CDR3 protein: CASSLTTISYEQYF
clone size: .
V gene: TRBV3-1/TRBV3-2

CDR3 protein: CASSLKGVSPLHF
clone size: .
V gene: TRBV3-1/TRBV3-2

CDR3 protein: CAWSEGLAGGNEQFF
clone size: .
V gene: TRBV30

CDR3 protein: CASSQISGSLRNEQFF
clone size: once
V gene: TRBV4-1

CDR3 protein: CASSPSPGLRGNTQYF
clone size: .
V gene: TRBV2

CDR3 protein: CASSLSQGLDTQYF
clone size: .
V gene: TRBV7-2

CDR3 protein: CASRGGASSGYTF
clone size: .
V gene: TRBV3-1/TRBV3-2

CDR3 protein: CASAPHAGGNTDTQYF
clone size: .
V gene: TRBV9

CDR3 protein: CASTGGNVRNAEAFF
clone size: .
V gene: TRBV28

CDR3 protein: CASSPQAGALYNEQFF
clone size: .
V gene: TRBV5-1

CDR3 protein: CASSRGTGDYGYTF
clone size: .
V gene: TRBV5-1

CDR3 protein: CASSRGRGTYEQYF
clone size: .
V gene: TRBV9

CDR3 protein: CASESADTQYF
clone size: .
V gene: TRBV28

CDR3 protein: CSVDPGVRGSYEQYF
clone size: .
V gene: TRBV29-1

CDR3 protein: CASSVTGTPHNEQFF
clone size: .
V gene: TRBV6-5

CDR3 protein: CASTLPGGYEQYF
clone size: once
V gene: TRBV6-5

CDR3 protein: CASSLGSGTSGSSYNEQFF
clone size: .
V gene: TRBV5-4

CDR3 protein: CASSLVGGGNEQYF
clone size: .
V gene: TRBV5-1

CDR3 protein: CATSRGASGMTDTQYF
clone size: .
V gene: TRBV15

CDR3 protein: CASSPHPATGYEQYF
clone size: .
V gene: TRBV6-5

CDR3 protein: CASSQILYRATNYGYTF
clone size: few
V gene: TRBV4-1

CDR3 protein: CASRFSGRTYNEQFF
clone size: .
V gene: TRBV7-2

CDR3 protein: CASSPTGSTDTQYF
clone size: .
V gene: TRBV28

CDR3 protein: CSVDVSNYGYTF
clone size: .
V gene: TRBV29-1

CDR3 protein: CASSLGRDRGRSPLHF
clone size: once
V gene: TRBV5-5

CDR3 protein: CASSQLAGGPYEQYF
clone size: .
V gene: TRBV11-2

CDR3 protein: CASSTRLAGGADTQYF
clone size: .
V gene: TRBV7-3

CDR3 protein: CARSLGAGAYSNQPQHF
clone size: .
V gene: TRBV5-3

CDR3 protein: CASSNSVRETQYF
clone size: .
V gene: TRBV19

CDR3 protein: CASSFNRVDNQPQHF
clone size: .
V gene: TRBV7-8

CDR3 protein: CSASDLAGVTDTQYF
clone size: .
V gene: TRBV20-1

CDR3 protein: CASSQGQGGSGANVLTF
clone size: few
V gene: TRBV4-2

CDR3 protein: CATSVTGSPLGGELFF
clone size: .
V gene: TRBV24-1

CDR3 protein: CASSPSYEQYF
clone size: once
V gene: TRBV6-5

CDR3 protein: CASSPGTRRGYTF
clone size: .
V gene: TRBV7-2

CDR3 protein: CASGLDSYYEQYF
clone size: .
V gene: TRBV12-5

CDR3 protein: CASSLGRGGDGYTF
clone size: .
V gene: TRBV28

CDR3 protein: CASSSPTGNYGYTF
clone size: .
V gene: TRBV5-6